This T cell receptor (beta chain) is from a study of CD8+CD57+ T cells in acquired aplastic anemia. As for the study in general: DNA recovered from sorted CD4+ and CD8+ cells had a mean of approximately 3.2 ug.

Genomic DNA served as template for TCR beta VDJ and CDR3 profiling. TCRdb independently ran MiXCR on the reads; one entry per CDR3 protein. The sample consists of 400,000 to 600,000 distinct CDR3 sequences, around 33% of them appearing once. Sequenced patients had shown CD8+CD57+ cell expansion by flow cytometry. Each patient carried a diagnosis of severe acquired aplastic anemia. This clonotype was observed at least ten times. Germline V gives CDR1 SNHLY, CDR2 FYNNEI. There are 13 residues in the CDR3. V was clipped by 8 bases and J by 0 bases, with 8 bases between them. The gene calls are TRBV2 and TRBJ2-1, with D uncertain. This TCR came from a human donor with aplastic anemia. The material sequenced was sorted CD4+, CD8+, or CD8+CD57+ T cells (not recorded which) from PBMCs. The CDR3: CASGRSSYNEQFF. CDR3 nucleotide sequence: TGTGCCAGCGGGCGGAGCTCCTACAATGAGCAGTTCTTC.